The TCR beta chain under discussion was sequenced for a study of cytomegalovirus exposure and HLA in healthy donors. Overall study results and limits: According to an earlier analysis, most TCR beta V segments yielded productive rearrangements about 87% or about 30% of the time. Later, TCR association rates were found to vary by HLA locus, highest for DRB1 and lowest for HLA-C. Trimming of TCR beta V- and J-genes showed a link, identified in a later analysis, to a missense DCLRE1C variant.

As to this clone: Its antigen remains unknown.

This CDR3 is built from 12 residues. Per the germline V gene, CDR1 is SNHLY and CDR2 is FYNNEI. Trimming removed 10 bases from V and 11 bases from J, with 20 bases in between. The primer mix had 60 Vbeta and 13 Jbeta primers. Original methodology: Roughly 10 million shared chains were among approximately 87 million unique TCR beta chains counted in a later analysis. The protocol was immunoSEQ multiplex PCR, while the TCRdb copy is restricted to in-frame clones and leaves out a portion. That table is the source of V, J and clone size, and D and trimming were worked out from the DNA. The sample shows about 180,000 clones, approximately 80% of them seen only once.

The sequenced material came from PBMCs. The source is a woman between 18 and 29 years old in good health and CMV-seropositive. The V and J genes are TRBV2 and TRBJ1-1; D is undetermined. The DNA for the CDR3 is TGTGCCACCTCGAACCGGAGCGTAAATGCTTTCTTT. It codes for CATSNRSVNAFF.